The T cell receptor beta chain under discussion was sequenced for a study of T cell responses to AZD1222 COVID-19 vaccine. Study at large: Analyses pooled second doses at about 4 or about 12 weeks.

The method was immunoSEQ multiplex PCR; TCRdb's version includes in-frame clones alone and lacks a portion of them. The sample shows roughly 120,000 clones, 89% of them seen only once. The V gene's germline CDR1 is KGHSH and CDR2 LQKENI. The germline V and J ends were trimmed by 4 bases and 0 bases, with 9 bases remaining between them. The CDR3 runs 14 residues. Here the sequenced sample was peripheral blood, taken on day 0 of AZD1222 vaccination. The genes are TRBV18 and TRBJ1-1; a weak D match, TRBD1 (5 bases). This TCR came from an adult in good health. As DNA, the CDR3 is TGTGCCAGCTCACAAGGGGTAATGAACACTGAAGCTTTCTTT. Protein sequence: CASSQGVMNTEAFF.